The 29 T cell receptor beta chains below come from one sample, sequenced in a study of cytomegalovirus exposure and HLA in healthy donors (dated by TCRdb to 2015 to 2018). Libraries were built with the immunoSEQ multiplex PCR assay. In TCRdb, the immuneACCESS table is reduced to in-frame sequences with V and J assigned. These tables do not hold every clone; where another copy was compared, an unresolved V gene accounts for under half, and the others remain unexplained. The sample includes roughly 80,000 clones, with approximately 90% observed a single time. The top ten clones comprise 2% to 2.5% of the sample. The sample taken for sequencing was PBMCs. The receptors come from a young man in good health and CMV-seronegative.

V gene TRBV9 combines with J gene TRBJ2-3, with 10 bases aligning to TRBD2. The germline V gene encodes CDR1 SGDLS and CDR2 YYNGEE. V lost 7 bases to trimming and J lost 5 bases; unmatched junction nucleotides: 13. There are 16 residues in the CDR3. For the CDR3, the DNA is TGTGCCAGCGGGGAGCGGGAGGGCAATAGGAGAGATACGCAGTATTTT. It encodes CASGEREGNRRDTQYF.

This sequence joins TRBV6-1 and TRBJ2-2, with 9 bases matching TRBD1. With V trimmed by 6 bases and J by 7 bases, 3 bases remained unmatched. This CDR3 has 13 amino acids. Germline CDR1 MNHNS, CDR2 SASEGT. The CDR3 protein is CASRQGAGGELFF. CDR3 DNA sequence: TGTGCCAGCAGACAGGGGGCCGGCGGGGAGCTGTTTTTT.

The CDR3: CASLGDSRYNEQFF. As DNA, the CDR3 is TGTGCCAGCCTGGGGGACAGTAGATACAATGAGCAGTTCTTC. The chain has TRBV6-1 and TRBJ2-1; 7 bases line up with TRBD1. The CDR3 loop spans 14 amino acids. Germline values: CDR1 MNHNS, CDR2 SASEGT. V lost 8 bases, J lost 4 bases, and 8 bases stayed unmatched.

This chain links TRBV5-1 with TRBJ2-5; maybe TRBD1 (5 bases). The V gene's germline CDR1 is SGHRS and CDR2 YFSETQ. V lost 5 bases, J lost 3 bases, and 11 bases lay in between. This CDR3 spans 13 amino acids. CDR3 nucleotide sequence: TGCGCCAGCAGGGCTGGGGCCGAAGAGACCCAGTACTTC. Its translation: CASRAGAEETQYF.

The chain joins TRBV10-3 to TRBJ2-7, with 9 bases fitting TRBD1. V shed 3 bases, J shed 3 bases, and the junction held 6 bases outside the gene matches. The CDR3 runs to 15 residues. Per germline, CDR1 ENHRY and CDR2 SYGVKD. Here the CDR3 DNA reads TGTGCCATCAGTGACACTCCGGACAGGGGCTACGAGCAGTACTTC. It is translated as CAISDTPDRGYEQYF.

The gene calls are TRBV13 and TRBJ2-5; 10 nucleotides line up with TRBD1. The V gene's germline CDR1 is PRHDT and CDR2 FYEKMQ (reference sequence). V lost 4 bases to trimming and J lost 3 bases; unmatched junction nucleotides: 11. The CDR3 extends over 17 amino acids. As DNA, the CDR3 is TGTGCCAGCAGCTACCAAGCCGGGACAGGGGTAGAAGAGACCCAGTACTTC. Residues: CASSYQAGTGVEETQYF.

CDR3 protein: CASSARLAGDRANTGELFF. In DNA, the CDR3 is TGTGCCAGCAGCGCTCGACTAGCGGGAGATAGGGCGAACACCGGGGAGCTGTTTTTT. This chain connects TRBV9 to TRBJ2-2; 12 nucleotides agree with TRBD2. Per germline, CDR1 SGDLS and CDR2 YYNGEE. The CDR3 spans 19 residues. Trimming at V came to 3 bases and at J to 0 bases, leaving 9 bases not matched to a gene.

This chain connects TRBV27 to TRBJ1-5; TRBD1 matches at 10 bases. CDR3 length: 15 amino acids. Per the germline V gene, CDR1 is MNHEY and CDR2 is SMNVEV (reference sequence). V shed 5 bases, J shed 2 bases, and the junction held 3 bases outside the gene matches. The DNA of the CDR3 is TGTGCCAGCAGTCGACAGGGGGCGGGCAATCAGCCCCAGCATTTT. Translated, it gives CASSRQGAGNQPQHF.

This clone was seen just once. This chain links TRBV11-3 with TRBJ2-1, with 12 bases fitting TRBD2. Germline CDR1 reads SGHNT; CDR2 reads YENEEA. The CDR3 is made up of 19 amino acids. V lost 5 bases to trimming and J lost 1 base; unmatched junction nucleotides: 12. The CDR3 sequence: CASSARLAGEGGSYNEQFF. The DNA for the CDR3 is TGTGCCAGCAGCGCCCGACTAGCGGGAGAAGGAGGGTCCTACAATGAGCAGTTCTTC.

The chain links TRBV2 to TRBJ1-5; 8 bases are shared with TRBD1. Germline V gene lookup returns CDR1 SNHLY and CDR2 FYNNEI. The CDR3 loop spans 16 amino acids. V lost 5 bases and J lost 6; bases outside the gene matches: 12. The CDR3 protein is CASSFAGGTVIQPQHF. In DNA, the CDR3 is TGTGCCAGCAGTTTCGCAGGGGGCACGGTAATTCAGCCCCAGCATTTT.

The V call is TRBV18, the J call TRBJ1-4, with 9 positions matching TRBD1. V lost 3 bases to trimming and J lost 7 bases; unmatched junction nucleotides: 3. This CDR3 has 14 amino acids. Germline lookup yields CDR1 KGHSH and CDR2 LQKENI. The CDR3 loop reads CASSPDRGGEKLFF. Here the CDR3 DNA reads TGTGCCAGCTCACCGGACAGGGGCGGTGAAAAACTGTTTTTT.

CDR3 nucleotide sequence: TGTGCCAGCAGCACCACAGGGGGCGACTACAATGAGCAGTTCTTC. This codes for CASSTTGGDYNEQFF. The gene calls are TRBV9 and TRBJ2-1; 9 positions agree with TRBD1. Germline CDR1 and CDR2: SGDLS and YYNGEE. The CDR3 loop spans 15 amino acids. The J segment lost 3 bases and the V segment lost 4 bases, leaving 5 bases of the junction unmatched. The variable domain in full, with the rest retrieved from reference TRBV9 and TRBJ2-1, is DSGVTQTPKHLITATGQRVTLRCSPRSGDLSVYWYQQSLDQGLQFLIQYYNGEERAKGNILERFSAQQFPDLHSELNLSSLELGDSALYFCASSTTGGDYNEQFFGPGTRLTVL.

This chain joins TRBV19 and TRBJ2-5, with a tentative D call TRBD1 (5 bases). V lost 5 bases and J 5 bases, leaving 12 bases between the germline ends. The germline gives CDR1 LNHDA, CDR2 SQIVND (reference sequence). The CDR3 sequence is 13 residues long. The CDR3 is CASSLSRAETQYF. The CDR3, as DNA: TGTGCCAGTAGTCTCTCCAGGGCCGAGACCCAGTACTTC.

The chain uses TRBV11-2 and TRBJ1-1, with D unresolved. The CDR3 sequence is 14 residues long. V lost 3 bases and J lost 1, with 9 bases in between. The germline V gene encodes CDR1 SGHAT and CDR2 FQNNGV. The CDR3 region has the DNA TGTGCCAGCAGCTTTGTGAGAGGGAACACTGAAGCTTTCTTT. Translated, it gives CASSFVRGNTEAFF.

This clone is labeled as medium-sized (0.01 to 0.1%). The chain employs TRBV19 and TRBJ2-3; the D gene is possibly TRBD1 (5 bases). CDR3 size: 15 residues. Trimming shortened V by 3 bases and J by 2 bases, and 12 bases separated the two germline ends. CDR1 is LNHDA, CDR2 SQIVND, per germline (reference sequence). CDR3 sequence (DNA): TGTGCCAGTAGTATCGGGTCAGGACACACAGATACGCAGTATTTT. Translating it yields CASSIGSGHTDTQYF. Complete variable domain (other parts from reference TRBV19 and TRBJ2-3): DGGITQSPKYLFRKEGQNVTLSCEQNLNHDAMYWYRQDPGQGLRLIYYSQIVNDFQKGDIAEGYSVSREKKESFPLTVTSAQKNPTAFYLCASSIGSGHTDTQYFGPGTRLTVL.

This clone appeared once. The rearrangement uses TRBV27 and TRBJ2-1; no firm D call. V shed 7 bases and J shed 5 bases, with 18 bases lying between them. The CDR3 runs 15 residues. CDR1 MNHEY and CDR2 SMNVEV come from the germline V gene (reference sequence). CDR3 protein: CASTPARDYHNEQFF. As DNA, the CDR3 is TGTGCCAGCACCCCCGCTAGAGATTATCACAATGAGCAGTTCTTC.

The V call is TRBV7-8, the J call TRBJ2-3; no clear D gene. The CDR3 is made up of 14 amino acids. V was clipped by 5 bases and J by 2 bases, with 11 bases between them. Per germline, CDR1 SGHVS and CDR2 FQNEAQ. The CDR3 nucleotides are TGTGCCAGCAGCGCTATCGGAGACACAGATACGCAGTATTTT. As protein: CASSAIGDTDTQYF.

This sequence joins TRBV5-1 and TRBJ2-7; D perhaps matches TRBD1 (7 bases). The CDR3 length is 15 residues. CDR1 is SGHRS, CDR2 YFSETQ, per germline. The germline V and J ends were trimmed by 3 bases and 4 bases, with 17 bases remaining between them. The CDR3 protein is CASSYRPQGGYEQYF. DNA of the CDR3: TGCGCCAGCAGCTACCGACCCCAGGGGGGTTACGAGCAGTACTTC.

This chain links TRBV5-8 with TRBJ2-7; 7 bases agree with TRBD1. Germline lookup yields CDR1 SGHTS and CDR2 YDEGEE. This CDR3 is 14 amino acids long. Trimming removed 6 bases from V and 2 bases from J; junction bases left unmatched: 8. CDR3 sequence (DNA): TGTGCCAGCATAGACAGGGCTTCTACCTACGAGCAGTACTTC. It specifies CASIDRASTYEQYF.

This clone has a single count. The genes are TRBV28 and TRBJ2-3; 7 positions agree with TRBD2. CDR3 length: 16 amino acids. In germline, CDR1 is MDHEN, CDR2 SYDVKM. V trimming: 5 bases; J trimming: 2 bases; junction bases outside the gene matches: 10. CDR3 in amino acids: CASSRLAGQDTDTQYF. CDR3 sequence (DNA): TGTGCCAGCAGTAGATTAGCGGGTCAGGACACAGATACGCAGTATTTT.

V usage is TRBV28 and J usage is TRBJ1-1; D is uncertain. The V gene lost 7 bases and the J gene lost 5 bases, with 14 bases spanning the gap. In germline, CDR1 is MDHEN, CDR2 SYDVKM. There are 13 residues in the CDR3. Here the CDR3 reads CASTQNRRTEAFF. As DNA, the CDR3 is TGTGCCAGCACCCAGAACCGGAGGACTGAAGCTTTCTTT.

The rearrangement joins TRBV5-1 to TRBJ2-1, with TRBD2 matching over 8 bases. Germline V gene data show CDR1 as SGHRS and CDR2 as YFSETQ. CDR3 length equals 14 residues. After removal of 3 bases from V and 8 bases from J, the junction contained 7 bases not matched to a gene. CDR3 sequence (DNA): TGCGCCAGCAGCTCAGTAGCGGGACGGTATGAGCAGTTCTTC. This encodes CASSSVAGRYEQFF.

The chain employs TRBV23-1 and TRBJ2-7; TRBD2 agrees at 7 bases. TRBV23-1 is an open reading frame, and its role is uncertain. V lost 5 bases, J lost 5 bases, and 12 bases stayed unmatched. The CDR3 has 15 amino acids. The CDR3 sequence: CASSLLGLAVHEQYF. CDR3 in DNA: TGCGCCAGCAGTTTGCTGGGGCTAGCGGTCCACGAGCAGTACTTC.

This rearrangement joins TRBV5-1 to TRBJ2-3, with a possible D match to TRBD2 (6 bases). Trimming shortened V by 7 bases and J by 2 bases, and 17 bases separated the two germline ends. The CDR3 spans 15 residues. Germline V gene lookup returns CDR1 SGHRS and CDR2 YFSETQ. CDR3 coding DNA: TGCGCCAGCTCACTCGCTTGGGGGGACACAGATACGCAGTATTTT. It yields the protein CASSLAWGDTDTQYF.

The chain couples TRBV7-3 to TRBJ2-1, with D perhaps matching TRBD2 (5 bases). Germline V lookup: CDR1 SGHTA, CDR2 FQGTGA. With 5 bases removed from V and 5 bases from J, the gap between germline ends came to 19 bases. This CDR3 has 16 residues. CDR3 nucleotide sequence: TGTGCCAGCAGCCTCCTTCCTAGCAGTTCCAACAATGAGCAGTTCTTC. It translates to CASSLLPSSSNNEQFF.

The chain has TRBV5-1 and TRBJ2-1; 9 bases align to TRBD1. Trimming took 2 bases from V and 5 from J; bases not matched to a gene: 2. In germline, CDR1 is SGHRS, CDR2 YFSETQ. The CDR3 extends over 14 amino acids. The CDR3 loop is CASSLTGGHNEQFF. For the CDR3, the DNA is TGCGCCAGCAGCTTAACAGGGGGCCACAATGAGCAGTTCTTC.

This chain joins TRBV7-8 and TRBJ1-1; D remains unclear. The CDR3 spans 12 residues. The germline V gene encodes CDR1 SGHVS and CDR2 FQNEAQ. V was clipped by 6 bases and J by 1 base, with 6 bases between them. CDR3 amino acids: CASRTWNTEAFF. The DNA of the CDR3 is TGTGCCAGCAGAACTTGGAACACTGAAGCTTTCTTT. The full variable domain, completed using reference TRBV7-8 and TRBJ1-1, is GAGVSQSPRYKVAKRGQDVALRCDPISGHVSLFWYQQALGQGPEFLTYFQNEAQLDKSGLPSDRFFAERPEGSVSTLKIQRTQQEDSAVYLCASRTWNTEAFFGQGTRLTVV.

The gene calls are TRBV11-1 and TRBJ2-7; 7 bases align to TRBD2. CDR1 SGHAT and CDR2 FQDESV come from the germline V gene (reference sequence). The CDR3 has 14 amino acids. V gave up 2 bases and J gave up 3 bases; unmatched junction bases: 4. The CDR3 DNA is TGTGCCAGCAGCTTACGGTCGGGGGGCTACGAGCAGTACTTC. It yields the protein CASSLRSGGYEQYF.

The chain combines TRBV27 with TRBJ1-1, with a possible D match to TRBD1 (5 bases). The CDR3 extends over 13 amino acids. CDR1 and CDR2 from the germline V gene are MNHEY and SMNVEV (reference sequence). Trimming cost V 2 bases and J 1 base, with 5 bases left between them. The CDR3 region has the DNA TGTGCCAGCAGTTTAAGGGGGAACACTGAAGCTTTCTTT. This encodes CASSLRGNTEAFF.